This T cell receptor beta chain was sequenced in a study of CD8+CD57+ T cells in acquired aplastic anemia. Findings and caveats of the study: Patients and controls shared some 30 CD8+ CDR3 sequences.

Only patients with CD8+CD57+ cell expansion on flow cytometry were chosen for sequencing. Among the patients, all had severe acquired aplastic anemia. Profiling of TCR beta VDJ combinations and CDR3 sequences used genomic DNA as template. TCRdb analysed the reads with MiXCR anew, one entry per CDR3 protein. The sample has around 170,000 distinct CDR3 sequences, around 47% seen once. The germline CDR1 and CDR2 sequences are SGHRS and YFSETQ. The CDR3 is made up of 16 amino acids. Trimming shortened V by 5 bases and J by 7 bases, and 22 bases separated the two germline ends. This clonotype has more than one count but fewer than ten. The antigen is undetermined.

What was sequenced was sorted CD4+, CD8+, or CD8+CD57+ T cells (not recorded which) from PBMCs. The source of this sequence is a human donor with aplastic anemia. The chain joins TRBV5-1 to TRBJ2-1; perhaps D is TRBD1 or TRBD2 (5 bases each). CDR3 sequence (DNA): TGCGCCAGCAGTTTTACCCCCCAGGGAGAAGGAAATGAGCAGTTCTTC. Protein sequence: CASSFTPQGEGNEQFF.